This TCR beta chain is drawn from a study of identical twins. Healthy Caucasians made up all donors. One entry per CDR3 protein results from TCRdb running MiXCR on the 5' RACE reads. Among some 1,700,000 distinct CDR3 sequences, under 35% were seen once, and the ten largest hold under 0.35%. The sample was cord blood. The TCR originated in a newborn girl in good health.

CDR3 residues: CSARAAGGHADTQYF. CDR3 sequence (DNA): TGCAGTGCTAGGGCAGCGGGGGGGCACGCAGATACGCAGTATTTT. The V call is TRBV20-1, the J call TRBJ2-3; 10 nucleotides agree with TRBD2. This CDR3 spans 15 amino acids. In germline, CDR1 is DFQATT, CDR2 SNEGSKA (reference sequence). V was pared by 3 bases and J by 4 bases, with 7 bases of the junction left unmatched.